This T cell receptor (beta chain) was captured by sequencing in a study of cytomegalovirus exposure and HLA in healthy donors. Study-level information: It was reported in a later analysis that the same platform had been used for the roughly 110 validation repertoires as for the 666 first-cohort repertoires.

Points from the study as a whole: The study flagged some 170 TCR beta chains as cytomegalovirus-associated. In vitro assays verified that a few CMV-associated chains recognized CMV antigens specifically.

Assay used: immunoSEQ multiplex PCR; TCRdb lists only in-frame clones, some missing. The repertoire holds 150,000 or so clones, 94% seen once, with 1.8% in the top ten. Separate from the approximately 670-subject first cohort, the approximately 120-subject validation cohort was the one that the donors belonged to. Points on this clone: The antigen remains undetermined.

Sequences were obtained from PBMCs. This receptor was taken from a man aged 18 to 35 in good health and CMV-seropositive.

The CDR3 sequence is CASSRLDREEKLFF. The CDR3 DNA reads as TGTGCCAGCAGCAGACTGGACAGGGAGGAAAAACTGTTTTTT. This chain connects TRBV7-9 to TRBJ1-4, with 8 bases identical to TRBD1. CDR1 and CDR2 from the germline V gene are SEHNR and FQNEAQ (reference sequence). V was pared by 5 bases and J by 8 bases, with 7 bases of the junction left unmatched. This CDR3 comprises 14 residues. Full variable domain (remainder filled in from reference TRBV7-9 and TRBJ1-4): DTGVSQNPRHKITKRGQNVTFRCDPISEHNRLYWYRQTLGQGPEFLTYFQNEAQLEKSRLLSDRFSAERPKGSFSTLEIQRTEQGDSAMYLCASSRLDREEKLFFGSGTQLSVL.